Below, one T cell receptor (beta chain) is given with its context. V lost 5 bases and J lost 6; bases outside the gene matches: 15. The germline CDR1 and CDR2 sequences are SGHAT and FQNNGV. The CDR3 is 16 residues long. The data belong to a study of T cell changes during pregnancy in multiple sclerosis. Some clones are missing from TCRdb's copy, which holds only in-frame ones; the method was immunoSEQ multiplex PCR. Of 80,000 to 100,000 clones in the sample, 90% were seen once. This TCR derives from a female donor in good health, enrolled as a control in a pregnancy study. This sequence joins TRBV11-2 and TRBJ1-2, with TRBD1 matching over 7 bases. The sequencing here drew on peripheral blood, taken in the second trimester of pregnancy. The CDR3 DNA reads as TGTGCCAGCAGCCCCACCTCCAGGACAGGTAGAAATGGCTACACCTTC. Translation gives CASSPTSRTGRNGYTF.